These T cell receptor beta chains were read from a single sample in a study of human T cells and chemical hapten exposure. TCRdb reprocessed the RACE reads via MiXCR and lists one record per CDR3 protein. Among around 180,000 distinct CDR3 sequences, around 30% were seen once, and the ten largest hold roughly 3%. The sample consisted of whole blood, taken in connection with sensitization to the hapten diphenylcyclopropenone (DPC). All receptors derive from a woman in her twenties or thirties with alopecia areata. Some clones in this sample may be carry-over from other donors' samples. Both conserved end residues are part of each CDR3. A D gene is named only where the DNA matches it firmly. Rows may omit the clone size; those that give it use once, few, many or a size class.

abundance: .; d_gene: TRBD1; j_gene: TRBJ1-6; v_gene: TRBV11-3; CDR3nt: TGTGCCAGCAGCCGGGACAGGCTGAGCTCCTATAATTCACCCCTCCACTTT; CDR3aa: CASSRDRLSSYNSPLHF
abundance: .; d_gene: .; j_gene: TRBJ2-3; v_gene: TRBV7-2; CDR3nt: TGTGCCAGCAGCTTCCGGGACACAGTTTTAGGAGATACGCAGTATTTT; CDR3aa: CASSFRDTVLGDTQYF
abundance: .; d_gene: .; j_gene: TRBJ1-1; v_gene: TRBV9; CDR3nt: TGTGCCAGCAGCTCGGGAGTAAGAGGCATGAACACTGAAGCTTTCTTT; CDR3aa: CASSSGVRGMNTEAFF
abundance: few; d_gene: TRBD1; j_gene: TRBJ1-2; v_gene: TRBV29-1; CDR3nt: TGCAGCGTCCGACAGGGGGCGGGGGGCTACACCTTC; CDR3aa: CSVRQGAGGYTF
abundance: .; d_gene: TRBD1; j_gene: TRBJ2-7; v_gene: TRBV4-1; CDR3nt: TGCGCCAGCAGCCAACCAGGGGGCTACGAGCAGTACTTC; CDR3aa: CASSQPGGYEQYF
abundance: many; d_gene: .; j_gene: TRBJ2-1; v_gene: TRBV6-1; CDR3nt: TGTGCCAGCAGTGAGTCCTACAATGAGCAGTTCTTC; CDR3aa: CASSESYNEQFF
abundance: .; d_gene: .; j_gene: TRBJ1-2; v_gene: TRBV4-3; CDR3nt: TGCGCCAGCAGCCAAGATTTGAACATCGGCTATGGCTACACCTTC; CDR3aa: CASSQDLNIGYGYTF
abundance: .; d_gene: .; j_gene: TRBJ1-1; v_gene: TRBV28; CDR3nt: TGTGCCAGCAGTTTATTTATAGGGATAGCTGAAGCTTTCTTT; CDR3aa: CASSLFIGIAEAFF
abundance: many; d_gene: TRBD1; j_gene: TRBJ1-1; v_gene: TRBV29-1; CDR3nt: TGCAGCGCGGGACAGTCGAACACTGAAGCTTTCTTT; CDR3aa: CSAGQSNTEAFF
abundance: few; d_gene: TRBD1; j_gene: TRBJ1-5; v_gene: TRBV20-1; CDR3nt: TGCAGTGCTAACACAGGGGCGAATCAGCCCCAGCATTTT; CDR3aa: CSANTGANQPQHF
abundance: many; d_gene: TRBD2; j_gene: TRBJ2-7; v_gene: TRBV11-1; CDR3nt: TGTGCCAGCAGCCTAAACTGGGCGGGGGACTACGAGCAGTACTTC; CDR3aa: CASSLNWAGDYEQYF
abundance: .; d_gene: TRBD2; j_gene: TRBJ2-1; v_gene: TRBV7-6; CDR3nt: TGTGCCAGCAGTTACAGCGGGGGGGCAGGGAATGAGCAGTTCTTC; CDR3aa: CASSYSGGAGNEQFF
abundance: once; d_gene: .; j_gene: TRBJ1-5; v_gene: TRBV6-2/TRBV6-3; CDR3nt: TGTGCCAGCAAATGGGAGGGCAATCAGCCCCAGCATTTT; CDR3aa: CASKWEGNQPQHF
abundance: .; d_gene: .; j_gene: TRBJ2-7; v_gene: TRBV28; CDR3nt: TGTGCCAGCACCGCCGGGGGCGTTCTACCCTACGAGCAGTACTTC; CDR3aa: CASTAGGVLPYEQYF
abundance: .; d_gene: .; j_gene: TRBJ1-2; v_gene: TRBV10-3; CDR3nt: TGTGCCTCCCAGGCCGGGGCTTTAAGCCGCTATGGCTACACCTTC; CDR3aa: CASQAGALSRYGYTF
abundance: many; d_gene: .; j_gene: TRBJ1-5; v_gene: TRBV6-5; CDR3nt: TGTGCCAGCAGCCGGGGGGGCGGCCGACGGGATCAGCCCCAGCATTTT; CDR3aa: CASSRGGGRRDQPQHF
abundance: few; d_gene: TRBD2; j_gene: TRBJ2-3; v_gene: TRBV7-6; CDR3nt: TGTGCCAGCAGTTCGAATGGGGGGGGTACAGATACGCAGTATTTT; CDR3aa: CASSSNGGGTDTQYF
abundance: many; d_gene: TRBD2; j_gene: TRBJ2-1; v_gene: TRBV28; CDR3nt: TGTGCCAGCTTACCCCTAGCGGGAGTGACCAATGAGCAGTTCTTC; CDR3aa: CASLPLAGVTNEQFF
abundance: few; d_gene: .; j_gene: TRBJ2-1; v_gene: TRBV28; CDR3nt: TGTGCCAGCAGTTCACTGCCCTACAATGAGCAGTTCTTC; CDR3aa: CASSSLPYNEQFF
abundance: few; d_gene: .; j_gene: TRBJ1-2; v_gene: TRBV28; CDR3nt: TGTGCCAGCAGCTCAGACGCCTATGGCTACACCTTC; CDR3aa: CASSSDAYGYTF
abundance: few; d_gene: .; j_gene: TRBJ2-2; v_gene: TRBV5-1; CDR3nt: TGCGCCAGCAGCTTGGACCCTCGGGGTGGTACCGGGGAGCTGTTTTTT; CDR3aa: CASSLDPRGGTGELFF
abundance: few; d_gene: TRBD2; j_gene: TRBJ2-1; v_gene: TRBV25-1; CDR3nt: TGTGCCAGCACCCCAAATCTCCCGGGACTAGCGGGCTACAATGAGCAGTTCTTC; CDR3aa: CASTPNLPGLAGYNEQFF
abundance: few; d_gene: TRBD1; j_gene: TRBJ2-7; v_gene: TRBV9; CDR3nt: TGTGCCAGCAGCGTAGCTGGCAGGGGGAGCGACGAGCAGTACTTC; CDR3aa: CASSVAGRGSDEQYF
abundance: .; d_gene: TRBD1; j_gene: TRBJ1-2; v_gene: TRBV29-1; CDR3nt: TGCAGCGTTCGGGGGGACAGGGGGAACTATGGCTACACCTTC; CDR3aa: CSVRGDRGNYGYTF
abundance: once; d_gene: TRBD1; j_gene: TRBJ1-6; v_gene: TRBV6-5; CDR3nt: TGTGCCAGCAGTTACCCCCGGGGGACAGGGGAGAATTCACCCCTCCACTTT; CDR3aa: CASSYPRGTGENSPLHF
abundance: .; d_gene: .; j_gene: TRBJ1-1; v_gene: TRBV14; CDR3nt: TGTGCCAGCAGCCCGCAGGGGATAGGCGCTGAAGCTTTCTTT; CDR3aa: CASSPQGIGAEAFF
abundance: .; d_gene: .; j_gene: TRBJ2-7; v_gene: TRBV2; CDR3nt: TGTGCCAGCAGTGAGGTGTCGCGTAAGCAGTACTTC; CDR3aa: CASSEVSRKQYF
abundance: .; d_gene: TRBD2; j_gene: TRBJ2-1; v_gene: TRBV11-2; CDR3nt: TGTGCCAGCAGCTCTTGGACTAGCGGGAGCGTAGGTAGCTACAATGAGCAGTTCTTC; CDR3aa: CASSSWTSGSVGSYNEQFF
abundance: few; d_gene: TRBD1; j_gene: TRBJ2-7; v_gene: TRBV29-1; CDR3nt: TGCAGCGGGGGTACCGGGACAGGGGGCGAGCAGTACTTC; CDR3aa: CSGGTGTGGEQYF
abundance: .; d_gene: .; j_gene: TRBJ1-2; v_gene: TRBV2; CDR3nt: TGTGCCAGCAGCCAAAGAGTAGTAGGCTACACCTTC; CDR3aa: CASSQRVVGYTF
abundance: .; d_gene: .; j_gene: TRBJ1-6; v_gene: TRBV28; CDR3nt: TGTGCCAGCACCTTGGGGAGGGAGGGCCTCATGGTGGCCCTCCACTTT; CDR3aa: CASTLGREGLMVALHF
abundance: few; d_gene: .; j_gene: TRBJ2-7; v_gene: TRBV19; CDR3nt: TGTGCCAGTAGTATAAAGGGAAGGCCAGGCTACGAGCAGTACTTC; CDR3aa: CASSIKGRPGYEQYF
abundance: .; d_gene: TRBD1; j_gene: TRBJ2-7; v_gene: TRBV28; CDR3nt: TGTGCCAGCAGTTCTGGACAGGGGTCGGCGGAGCAGTACTTC; CDR3aa: CASSSGQGSAEQYF
abundance: .; d_gene: TRBD2; j_gene: TRBJ2-7; v_gene: TRBV2; CDR3nt: TGTGTCGGAGGACGAGGTCTAGCGGTAGACGAGCAGTACTTC; CDR3aa: CVGGRGLAVDEQYF
abundance: few; d_gene: TRBD2; j_gene: TRBJ2-7; v_gene: TRBV4-3; CDR3nt: TGCGCCAGCAGCCAAGATAGGACTAGCGGAACCTACGAGCAGTACTTC; CDR3aa: CASSQDRTSGTYEQYF
abundance: .; d_gene: .; j_gene: TRBJ1-2; v_gene: TRBV30; CDR3nt: TGTGCCTGGAGTACCGGGCAGGGGCTCTATGGCTACACCTTC; CDR3aa: CAWSTGQGLYGYTF
abundance: many; d_gene: TRBD1; j_gene: TRBJ1-5; v_gene: TRBV28; CDR3nt: TGTGCCAGCAGTTCTACTTGGCAGGGGGGATCTCAGCCCCAGCATTTT; CDR3aa: CASSSTWQGGSQPQHF
abundance: few; d_gene: TRBD1; j_gene: TRBJ2-2; v_gene: TRBV11-2; CDR3nt: TGTGCCAGCAGCTTAGCCGGGACAGGGGGTTCCGGGGAGCTGTTTTTT; CDR3aa: CASSLAGTGGSGELFF
abundance: few; d_gene: .; j_gene: TRBJ1-2; v_gene: TRBV4-3; CDR3nt: TGCGCCAGCAGCCAAGATAGTCGCAGCGTAAGCTACACCTTC; CDR3aa: CASSQDSRSVSYTF
abundance: .; d_gene: TRBD2; j_gene: TRBJ2-7; v_gene: TRBV28; CDR3nt: TGTGCCAGCAGTCCGGGACTAGCGGCCTACGAGCAGTACTTC; CDR3aa: CASSPGLAAYEQYF
abundance: .; d_gene: .; j_gene: TRBJ2-1; v_gene: TRBV20-1; CDR3nt: TGCAGTGCGCATCACCGCGGCGGCAGCTCCTACAATGAGCAGTTCTTC; CDR3aa: CSAHHRGGSSYNEQFF